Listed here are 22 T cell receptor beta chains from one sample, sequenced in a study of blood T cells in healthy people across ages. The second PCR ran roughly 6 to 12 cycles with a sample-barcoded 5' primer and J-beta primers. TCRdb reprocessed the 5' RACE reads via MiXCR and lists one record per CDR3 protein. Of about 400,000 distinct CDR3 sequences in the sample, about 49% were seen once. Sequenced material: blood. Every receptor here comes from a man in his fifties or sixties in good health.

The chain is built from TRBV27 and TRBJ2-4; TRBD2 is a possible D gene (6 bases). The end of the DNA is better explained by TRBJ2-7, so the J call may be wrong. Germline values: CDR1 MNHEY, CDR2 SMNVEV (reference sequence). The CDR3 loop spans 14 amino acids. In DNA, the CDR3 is TGTGCCAGCAGGGGGGTGACTAGACCGGGCGAGCAGTACTTC. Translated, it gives CASRGVTRPGEQYF.

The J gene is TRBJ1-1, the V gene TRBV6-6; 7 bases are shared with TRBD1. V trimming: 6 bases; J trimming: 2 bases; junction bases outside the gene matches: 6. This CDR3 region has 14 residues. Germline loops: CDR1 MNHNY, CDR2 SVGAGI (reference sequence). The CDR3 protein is CASRWTGYNTEAFF. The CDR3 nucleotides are TGTGCCAGCAGGTGGACAGGCTATAACACTGAAGCTTTCTTT.

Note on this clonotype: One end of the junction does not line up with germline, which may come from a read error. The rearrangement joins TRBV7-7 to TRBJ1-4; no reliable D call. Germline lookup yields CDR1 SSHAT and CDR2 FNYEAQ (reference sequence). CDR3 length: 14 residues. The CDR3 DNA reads TGTGCTAGCAGCTTAGCGTTGACGGATGAAAAACTGTTTTTT. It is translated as CASSLALTDEKLFF.

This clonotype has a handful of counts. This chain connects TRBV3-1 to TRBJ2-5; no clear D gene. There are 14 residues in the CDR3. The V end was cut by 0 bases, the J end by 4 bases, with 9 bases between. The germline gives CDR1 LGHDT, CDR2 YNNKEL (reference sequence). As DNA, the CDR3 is TGTGCCAGCAGCCAAGATAGCCGAGGAGAGACCCAGTACTTC. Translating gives CASSQDSRGETQYF.

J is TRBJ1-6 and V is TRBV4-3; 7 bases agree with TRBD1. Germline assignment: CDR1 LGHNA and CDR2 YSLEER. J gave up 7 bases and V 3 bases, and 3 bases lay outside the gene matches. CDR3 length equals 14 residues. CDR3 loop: CASSHPGGNSPLHF. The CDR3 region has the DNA TGCGCCAGCAGCCACCCAGGGGGGAATTCACCCCTCCACTTT.

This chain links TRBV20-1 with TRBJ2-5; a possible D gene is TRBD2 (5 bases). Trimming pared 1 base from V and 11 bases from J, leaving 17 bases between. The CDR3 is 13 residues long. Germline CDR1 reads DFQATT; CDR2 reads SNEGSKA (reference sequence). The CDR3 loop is CSARATARDEQYF. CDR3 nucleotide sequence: TGCAGTGCTAGAGCCACGGCGAGGGATGAGCAGTACTTC.

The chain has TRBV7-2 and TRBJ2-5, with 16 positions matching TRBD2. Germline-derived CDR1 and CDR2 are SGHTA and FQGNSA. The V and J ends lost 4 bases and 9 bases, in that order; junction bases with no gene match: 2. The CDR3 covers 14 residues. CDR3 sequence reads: CASSSGTSGRAQYF. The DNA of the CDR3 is TGTGCCAGCAGCTCCGGGACTAGCGGGAGGGCCCAGTACTTC.

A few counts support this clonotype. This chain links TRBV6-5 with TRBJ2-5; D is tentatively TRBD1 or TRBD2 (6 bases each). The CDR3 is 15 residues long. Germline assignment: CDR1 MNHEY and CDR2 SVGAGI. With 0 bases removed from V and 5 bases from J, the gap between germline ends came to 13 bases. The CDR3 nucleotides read TGTGCCAGCAGTTACTCTACAGGGAGGAAGGAGACCCAGTACTTC. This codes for CASSYSTGRKETQYF.

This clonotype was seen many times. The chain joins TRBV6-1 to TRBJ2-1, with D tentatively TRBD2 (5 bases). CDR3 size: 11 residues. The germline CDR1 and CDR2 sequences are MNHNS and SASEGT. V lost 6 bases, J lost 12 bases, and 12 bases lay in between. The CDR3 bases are TGTGCCAGCAGGAGCCCTCGGGGGCAGTTCTTC. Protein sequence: CASRSPRGQFF.

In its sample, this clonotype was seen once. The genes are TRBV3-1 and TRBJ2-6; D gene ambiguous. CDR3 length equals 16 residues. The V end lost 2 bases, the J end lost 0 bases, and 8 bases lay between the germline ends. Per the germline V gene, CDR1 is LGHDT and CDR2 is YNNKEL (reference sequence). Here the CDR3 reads CASSQRASSGANVLTF. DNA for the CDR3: TGTGCCAGCAGCCAACGGGCGAGCTCTGGGGCCAACGTCCTGACTTTC.

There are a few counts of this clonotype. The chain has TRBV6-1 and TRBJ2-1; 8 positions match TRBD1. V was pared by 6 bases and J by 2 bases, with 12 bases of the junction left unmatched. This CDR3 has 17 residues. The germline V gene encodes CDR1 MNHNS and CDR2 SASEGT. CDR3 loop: CASSRTGYQETYNEQFF. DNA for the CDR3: TGTGCCAGCAGCCGGACAGGGTACCAAGAGACCTACAATGAGCAGTTCTTC.

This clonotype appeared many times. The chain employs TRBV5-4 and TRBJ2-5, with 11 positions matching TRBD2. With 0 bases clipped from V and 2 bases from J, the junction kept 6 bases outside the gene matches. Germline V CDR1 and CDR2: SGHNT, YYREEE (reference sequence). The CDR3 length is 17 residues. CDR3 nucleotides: TGTGCCAGCAGCTTGGCCTCTAGCGGGAGGAGACAAGAGACCCAGTACTTC. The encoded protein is CASSLASSGRRQETQYF.

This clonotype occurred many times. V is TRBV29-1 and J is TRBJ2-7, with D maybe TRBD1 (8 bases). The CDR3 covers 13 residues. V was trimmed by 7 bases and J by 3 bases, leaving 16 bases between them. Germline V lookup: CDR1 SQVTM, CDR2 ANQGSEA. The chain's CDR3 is CSAGGGQVYEQYF. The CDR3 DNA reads TGCAGCGCTGGGGGGGGACAGGTCTACGAGCAGTACTTC.

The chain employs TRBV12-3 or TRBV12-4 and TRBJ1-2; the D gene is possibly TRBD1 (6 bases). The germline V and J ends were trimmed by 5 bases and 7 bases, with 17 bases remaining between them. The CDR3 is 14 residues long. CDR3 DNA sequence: TGTGCCAGCAGTGGGGGGGCCAGACAAGCTGGCTACACCTTC. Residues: CASSGGARQAGYTF.

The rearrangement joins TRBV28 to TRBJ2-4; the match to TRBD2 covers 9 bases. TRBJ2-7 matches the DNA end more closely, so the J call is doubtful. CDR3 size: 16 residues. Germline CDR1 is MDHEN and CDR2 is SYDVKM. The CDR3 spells CASSLGLANDYYEQYF. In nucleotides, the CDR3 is TGTGCCAGCAGTTTAGGACTAGCGAACGACTACTACGAGCAGTACTTC.

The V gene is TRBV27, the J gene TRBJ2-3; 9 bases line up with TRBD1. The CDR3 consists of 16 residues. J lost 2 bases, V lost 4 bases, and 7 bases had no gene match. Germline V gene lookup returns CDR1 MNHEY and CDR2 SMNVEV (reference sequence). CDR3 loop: CASSSRTGALTDTQYF. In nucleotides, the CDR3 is TGTGCCAGCAGTTCCCGGACAGGGGCCCTCACAGATACGCAGTATTTT.

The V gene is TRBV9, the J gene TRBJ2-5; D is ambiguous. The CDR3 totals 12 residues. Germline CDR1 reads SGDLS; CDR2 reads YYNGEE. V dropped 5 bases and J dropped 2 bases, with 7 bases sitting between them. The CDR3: CASSKGQETQYF. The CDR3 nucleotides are TGTGCCAGCAGTAAAGGGCAAGAGACCCAGTACTTC. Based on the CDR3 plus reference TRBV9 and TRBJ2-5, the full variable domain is DSGVTQTPKHLITATGQRVTLRCSPRSGDLSVYWYQQSLDQGLQFLIQYYNGEERAKGNILERFSAQQFPDLHSELNLSSLELGDSALYFCASSKGQETQYFGPGTRLLVL.

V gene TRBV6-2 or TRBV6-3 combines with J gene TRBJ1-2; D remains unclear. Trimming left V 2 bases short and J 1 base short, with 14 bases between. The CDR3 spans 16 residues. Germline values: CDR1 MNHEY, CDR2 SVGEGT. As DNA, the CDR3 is TGTGCCAGCAGTTACGACCGACTGCGGAATAACTATGGCTACACCTTC. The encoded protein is CASSYDRLRNNYGYTF.

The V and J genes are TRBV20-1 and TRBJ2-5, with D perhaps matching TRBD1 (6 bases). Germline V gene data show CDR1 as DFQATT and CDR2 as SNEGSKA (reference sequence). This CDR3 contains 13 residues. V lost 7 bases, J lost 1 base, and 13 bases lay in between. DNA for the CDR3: TGCAGTGTTCCTAGAGGGGGCCAAGAGACCCAGTACTTC. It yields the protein CSVPRGGQETQYF.

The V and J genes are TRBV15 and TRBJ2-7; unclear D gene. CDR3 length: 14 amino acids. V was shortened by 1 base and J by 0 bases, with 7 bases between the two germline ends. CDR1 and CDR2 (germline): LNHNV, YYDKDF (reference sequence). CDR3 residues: CATSRGWGSYEQYF. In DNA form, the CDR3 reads TGTGCCACCAGCAGAGGGTGGGGCTCCTACGAGCAGTACTTC.

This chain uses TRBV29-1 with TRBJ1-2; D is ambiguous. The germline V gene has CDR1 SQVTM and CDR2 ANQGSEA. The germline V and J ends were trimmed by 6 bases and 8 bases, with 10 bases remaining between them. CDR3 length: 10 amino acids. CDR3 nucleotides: TGCAGCGTCCAGACCACGGGCTACACCTTC. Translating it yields CSVQTTGYTF.

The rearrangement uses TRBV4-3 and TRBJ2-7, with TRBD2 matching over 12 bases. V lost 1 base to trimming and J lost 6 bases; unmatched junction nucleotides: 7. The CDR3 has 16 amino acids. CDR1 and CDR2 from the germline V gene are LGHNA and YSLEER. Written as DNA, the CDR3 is TGCGCCAGCAGCCAAGCCAGACTAGCGGGAGTCAGCGAGCAGTACTTC. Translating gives CASSQARLAGVSEQYF.